Below, 24 T cell receptor beta chains from the same sample are listed, as sequenced in a study of molecular identifiers for immune sequencing clone quantification (dated by TCRdb to 2017 to 2018). The library was generated by PCR. TCRdb names NextSeq 500 as the instrument used. TCRdb reran the public reads through fastp at Q25 and MiXCR, keeping productive beta chains. Each CDR3 protein gets just one entry, which takes the most common genes and DNA from the rows behind it. The sample table holds 490,000 or so distinct CDR3 sequences, of which about 25% were seen once. The ten largest clones represent 0.7% to 0.9% of the sample. The specimen was naive CD8+ T cells from blood, with Jurkat cell RNA spiked in. The intended sense of this specimen's cell subset or site label: FACS-sorted CD8+CD4-CCR7+CD45RA+ naive T cells. These receptors all come from a human donor in good health. Some libraries in this study had Jurkat cell RNA spiked in.

In this sample, this clonotype turned up many times. This chain uses TRBV2 with TRBJ2-3; D not resolved. The germline V gene encodes CDR1 SNHLY and CDR2 FYNNEI. CDR3 size: 12 residues. The V and J ends lost 8 bases and 4 bases respectively, with 10 bases between them. The CDR3 sequence: CASDRVPDTQYF. CDR3 coding DNA: TGTGCCAGCGATAGGGTACCAGATACGCAGTATTTT.

J is TRBJ2-5 and V is TRBV5-1, with TRBD2 matching over 8 bases. The CDR3 loop spans 15 amino acids. Germline CDR1 is SGHRS and CDR2 is YFSETQ. Trimming at V came to 0 bases and at J to 5 bases, leaving 6 bases not matched to a gene. CDR3 amino acids: CASSLGGGYGETQYF. As DNA, the CDR3 is TGCGCCAGCAGCTTGGGCGGGGGGTACGGCGAGACCCAGTACTTC. Based on the CDR3 plus reference TRBV5-1 and TRBJ2-5, the full variable domain is KAGVTQTPRYLIKTRGQQVTLSCSPISGHRSVSWYQQTPGQGLQFLFEYFSETQRNKGNFPGRFSGRQFSNSRSEMNVSTLELGDSALYLCASSLGGGYGETQYFGPGTRLLVL.

This clonotype showed up just once. Since the CDR3 does not end with the conserved phenylalanine or tryptophan, this likely comes from a read error. The chain is built from TRBV4-1 and TRBJ1-2, with D uncertain. The CDR3 totals 14 residues. From germline, CDR1 is MGHRA and CDR2 YSYEKL. Trimming removed 1 base from V and 5 bases from J, with 11 bases in between. The CDR3 DNA sequence: TGCGCCAGCAGCCAAGTCACACCCAATTATGGCTACACCCTC. Protein sequence: CASSQVTPNYGYTL.

This clonotype was seen once. The junction does not match germline at one end; this may be a read error. CDR3 nucleotides: TGTGCCAGCAGCGTATCCGGTTGCACTGAAGCTCTCTTT. Amino acid sequence: CASSVSGCTEALF. The genes are TRBV9 and TRBJ1-1; unclear D gene. Looked up from germline, CDR1 is SGDLS and CDR2 is YYNGEE. This CDR3 region has 13 residues. The entire variable domain, with the rest obtained from reference TRBV9 and TRBJ1-1, is as follows: DSGVTQTPKHLITATGQRVTLRCSPRSGDLSVYWYQQSLDQGLQFLIQYYNGEERAKGNILERFSAQQFPDLHSELNLSSLELGDSALYFCASSVSGCTEALFGQGTRLTVV.

Notes on this clonotype: A read error may account for a junction end that differs from germline. This chain links TRBV6-4 with TRBJ2-1; 7 nucleotides line up with TRBD2. Per the germline V gene, CDR1 is MRHNA and CDR2 is SNTAGT. The CDR3 has 16 residues. CDR3 protein: CASSREAGVSSNEQFF. CDR3 nucleotide sequence: TGTGCCAGCAGCCGAGAGGCGGGAGTATCCTCCAATGAGCAGTTCTTC.

This clonotype turned up a few times. V and J are TRBV6-2 or TRBV6-3 and TRBJ2-7, with D unresolved. CDR1 MNHEY and CDR2 SVGEGT come from the germline V gene. This CDR3 has 15 residues. V was shortened by 7 bases and J by 0 bases, with 16 bases between the two germline ends. CDR3 residues: CASTQEVWSSYEQYF. The CDR3 bases are TGTGCCAGCACTCAAGAAGTTTGGAGCTCCTACGAGCAGTACTTC.

This clonotype was detected many times. The chain recombines TRBV7-9 with TRBJ2-3; TRBD2 aligns across 9 bases. Germline V CDR1 and CDR2: SEHNR, FQNEAQ (reference sequence). The length of the CDR3 is 16 residues. The junction had 8 bases not matched to a gene; V was cut back by 5 bases and J by 2 bases. CDR3 loop: CASSPTSGPTTDTQYF. DNA of the CDR3: TGTGCCAGCAGCCCTACTAGCGGGCCTACCACAGATACGCAGTATTTT.

In its sample, this clonotype was seen a few times. The V call is TRBV30, the J call TRBJ2-1, with D possibly called TRBD1 or TRBD2 (5 bases each). V lost 0 bases to trimming and J lost 8 bases, with 8 bases between them. The length of the CDR3 is 12 residues. Germline V gene data show CDR1 as GTSNPN and CDR2 as SVGIG (reference sequence). The DNA for the CDR3 is TGTGCCTGGAGTGTAATGGGGGATGAGCAGTTCTTC. The encoded protein is CAWSVMGDEQFF.

To note about this clonotype: One base away lies a much larger clone, so this may be a sequencing read error. This chain joins TRBV28 and TRBJ2-7; no clear D. Per germline, CDR1 MDHEN and CDR2 SYDVKM. The CDR3 runs to 13 residues. V lost 6 bases and J lost 2, with 11 bases in between. The DNA for the CDR3 is TGTGCCAGCAGCCCTTCACGCACCTACGAGCAGTACTTC. This codes for CASSPSRTYEQYF.

This clonotype was detected only a few times. A single base separates this from a much larger clone, so it may be a read error. J is TRBJ2-3 and V is TRBV13, with 8 bases lining up with TRBD2. Germline CDR1 reads PRHDT; CDR2 reads FYEKMQ (reference sequence). The CDR3 sequence is 15 residues long. J lost 2 bases, V lost 1 base, and 2 bases had no gene match. The DNA for the CDR3 is TGTGCCAGCAGCTTAGCACTAGCGGTCACAGATACGCAGTATTTT. Protein product: CASSLALAVTDTQYF.

This clonotype was counted a few times. The chain links TRBV6-2 or TRBV6-3 to TRBJ2-1; D might be TRBD2 (6 bases). CDR1 and CDR2 from the germline V gene are MNHEY and SVGEGT. This CDR3 has 15 amino acids. The V end lost 6 bases, the J end lost 2 bases, and 14 bases lay between the germline ends. The CDR3 region has the DNA TGTGCCAGCAGATCCCGTAGCGGAACCTACAATGAGCAGTTCTTC. It is translated as CASRSRSGTYNEQFF.

This clonotype has a handful of counts. The CDR3 region has the DNA TGTGCCAGCAGCTTAGCCGGGACAGCACTAGAGACCCAGTACTTC. This translates into CASSLAGTALETQYF. V and J are TRBV7-9 and TRBJ2-5; 7 bases agree with TRBD1. This CDR3 is built from 15 residues. J gave up 4 bases and V 0 bases, and 5 bases lay outside the gene matches. CDR1 and CDR2 (germline): SEHNR, FQNEAQ (reference sequence).

The CDR3 nucleotides are TGCAGTGCCTCAGGGGGGAACACCGGGGAGCTGTTTTTT. The encoded protein is CSASGGNTGELFF. The gene calls are TRBV20-1 and TRBJ2-2, with 7 bases lining up with TRBD1. Germline V gene data show CDR1 as DFQATT and CDR2 as SNEGSKA (reference sequence). V shed 6 bases, J shed 1 base, and the junction held 2 bases outside the gene matches. The CDR3 runs 13 residues.

This clonotype occurred many times. The chain has TRBV27 and TRBJ2-7; 10 bases are a match to TRBD1. Looked up from germline, CDR1 is MNHEY and CDR2 is SMNVEV (reference sequence). The V and J ends lost 5 bases and 2 bases, in that order; junction bases with no gene match: 3. The CDR3 is made up of 14 amino acids. The CDR3 here is CASSRGTGAYEQYF. The CDR3 region has the DNA TGTGCCAGCAGTCGCGGGACAGGGGCCTACGAGCAGTACTTC.

Many counts were recorded for this clonotype. The J gene is TRBJ1-1, the V gene TRBV29-1; 8 nucleotides line up with TRBD1. Germline V gene sequence: CDR1 SQVTM, CDR2 ANQGSEA. This CDR3 region has 13 residues. V trimming: 3 bases; J trimming: 5 bases; junction bases outside the gene matches: 5. In nucleotides, the CDR3 is TGCAGCGTTGACAGGGGGCGACCAACTGAAGCTTTCTTT. It translates to CSVDRGRPTEAFF.

This chain links TRBV10-3 with TRBJ2-1; the match to TRBD1 covers 7 bases. Germline-derived CDR1 and CDR2 are ENHRY and SYGVKD. V dropped 2 bases and J dropped 13; count of bases not matched to a gene: 5. The CDR3 covers 12 residues. CDR3 sequence reads: CAISEEGAHQFF. The CDR3 DNA reads as TGTGCCATCAGTGAGGAGGGGGCACACCAGTTCTTC.

V gene TRBV6-5 combines with J gene TRBJ1-1; D possibly corresponds to TRBD1 (5 bases). The V end was cut by 3 bases, the J end by 0 bases, with 11 bases between. There are 15 residues in the CDR3. Germline V gives CDR1 MNHEY, CDR2 SVGAGI. The CDR3 nucleotides read TGTGCCAGCAGTTATACGGGGACGATGAACACTGAAGCTTTCTTT. Protein sequence: CASSYTGTMNTEAFF.

The chain couples TRBV3-1 to TRBJ2-5; D gene unclear. Germline CDR1 reads LGHDT; CDR2 reads YNNKEL (reference sequence). This CDR3 has 14 residues. V gave up 0 bases and J gave up 2 bases, with 7 bases separating them. The CDR3: CASSQEADQETQYF. The CDR3 DNA reads as TGTGCCAGCAGCCAAGAGGCAGATCAAGAGACCCAGTACTTC.

This clonotype has more than one count but fewer than ten. The genes are TRBV19 and TRBJ2-1; TRBD1 matches 8 bases. CDR3 length equals 12 residues. The V gene end was trimmed by 10 bases and the J gene end by 9 bases; junction bases not matched to a gene: 8. Germline CDR1 LNHDA, CDR2 SQIVND (reference sequence). For the CDR3, the DNA is TGTGCCACCAGGACAGGGCTAATTGAGCAGTTCTTC. Translating it yields CATRTGLIEQFF.

This clonotype has just a few counts. The rearrangement joins TRBV11-2 to TRBJ1-4, with TRBD1 matching over 8 bases. J gave up 5 bases and V 1 base, and 12 bases lay outside the gene matches. The CDR3 extends over 18 amino acids. CDR1 and CDR2 from the germline V gene are SGHAT and FQNNGV. CDR3 sequence (DNA): TGTGCCAGCAGCTTAGGATATGATCCGGGACAGGCGAATGAAAAACTGTTTTTT. Encoded protein: CASSLGYDPGQANEKLFF. Together with reference TRBV11-2 and TRBJ1-4, the CDR3 gives the full variable domain: EAGVAQSPRYKIIEKRQSVAFWCNPISGHATLYWYQQILGQGPKLLIQFQNNGVVDDSQLPKDRFSAERLKGVDSTLKIQPAKLEDSAVYLCASSLGYDPGQANEKLFFGSGTQLSVL.

There are a few counts of this clonotype. The rearrangement links TRBV7-8 to TRBJ2-5; 14 nucleotides line up with TRBD2. The ends lost 5 bases at V and 3 bases at J; junction bases unmatched: 5. This CDR3 is built from 16 residues. Germline CDR1 and CDR2: SGHVS and FQNEAQ. The CDR3 region is CASSQTGLAGEETQYF. The DNA for the CDR3 is TGTGCCAGCAGCCAGACGGGACTAGCGGGAGAAGAGACCCAGTACTTC.

V and J are TRBV28 and TRBJ1-5; TRBD1 is a possible D gene (5 bases). Trimming shortened V by 6 bases and J by 6 bases, and 15 bases separated the two germline ends. The CDR3 has 14 residues. CDR1 is MDHEN and CDR2 is SYDVKM in the germline V gene. The CDR3 sequence is CASRSLMGPQPQHF. The CDR3 coding sequence is TGTGCCAGCAGAAGTCTCATGGGACCTCAGCCCCAGCATTTT.

This clonotype was picked up many times. The chain couples TRBV20-1 to TRBJ2-7; D gene uncertain. This CDR3 region has 13 residues. The V and J ends lost 2 bases and 2 bases respectively, with 10 bases between them. Germline loops: CDR1 DFQATT, CDR2 SNEGSKA (reference sequence). CDR3 coding DNA: TGCAGTGCTAGAAGGAGCGAACCCTACGAGCAGTACTTC. Translation gives CSARRSEPYEQYF.

The gene calls are TRBV5-6 and TRBJ2-5, with D tentatively TRBD2 (5 bases). The germline gives CDR1 SGHDT, CDR2 YYEEEE. The V and J ends lost 4 bases and 0 bases respectively, with 13 bases between them. This CDR3 spans 15 amino acids. The CDR3, as DNA: TGTGCCAGCAGCCCTACGGAGGAATACCAAGAGACCCAGTACTTC. Protein sequence: CASSPTEEYQETQYF.